This is a list of T cell receptor beta chains from one sample in a study of beta chain features in type 1 diabetes. TCRdb's table, derived via immunoSEQ multiplex PCR, lists solely in-frame clones and lacks some. Of approximately 250,000 clones listed, about a tenth are singletons. Sequencing was done on a sample of naive CD4+ T cells from blood. These receptors came from a man aged 25-40 years with type 1 diabetes. CDR3s include the opening cysteine and the closing phenylalanine or tryptophan. The D gene is left open where the match is weak. A row's size may be missing; if present it is once, few, many or a size class.

v_gene	d_gene	abundance	j_gene	CDR3aa	CDR3nt
TRBV11-2	TRBD2	NA	TRBJ2-5	CASSSTSGGKTQYF	TGTGCCAGCAGCTCCACTAGCGGGGGAAAAACCCAGTACTTC
TRBV2	TRBD1	NA	TRBJ2-7	CASRSDRVHDEQYF	TGTGCCAGCAGATCGGACAGGGTTCACGACGAGCAGTACTTC
TRBV7-2	TRBD2	few	TRBJ2-3	CASSRLGTSADTQYF	TGTGCCAGCAGCAGACTCGGGACTAGCGCAGATACGCAGTATTTT
TRBV28	TRBD2	few	TRBJ2-7	CASSPQSGGGANEQYF	TGTGCCAGCAGTCCACAAAGCGGGGGAGGGGCCAACGAGCAGTACTTC
TRBV5-4	TRBD2	NA	TRBJ2-7	CASSLGGGGRPAFEQYF	TGTGCCAGCAGCTTGGGGGGCGGGGGGCGGCCAGCCTTCGAGCAGTACTTC
TRBV14	TRBD1	few	TRBJ2-1	CASRQGARPPFF	TGTGCCAGCCGGCAGGGGGCCCGTCCCCCGTTCTTC
TRBV15	NA	NA	TRBJ1-4	CATSRLQGKSEKLFF	TGTGCCACCAGCAGGCTCCAGGGAAAGAGTGAAAAACTGTTTTTT
TRBV30	NA	NA	TRBJ2-7	CAWTLGGSGAYEQYF	TGTGCCTGGACCCTCGGGGGTAGCGGCGCCTACGAGCAGTACTTC
TRBV5-1	NA	NA	TRBJ2-6	CASSLGSSGANVLTF	TGCGCCAGCAGCCTAGGGAGCTCTGGGGCCAACGTCCTGACTTTC
TRBV4-1	TRBD1	NA	TRBJ2-7	CASSQLIWTGREQYF	TGCGCCAGCAGCCAGCTCATATGGACAGGGAGGGAGCAGTACTTC
TRBV5-1	TRBD1	NA	TRBJ2-3	CASRPDRVKDTQYF	TGCGCCAGCAGGCCCGACAGGGTCAAGGATACGCAGTATTTT
TRBV7-9	TRBD2	NA	TRBJ2-5	CASSPGLAGGKHQETQYF	TGTGCCAGCAGCCCCGGACTAGCGGGGGGGAAACACCAAGAGACCCAGTACTTC
TRBV19	NA	few	TRBJ1-6	CASSPGQTNSPLHF	TGTGCCAGTAGCCCAGGACAGACTAATTCACCCCTCCACTTT
TRBV7-2	TRBD1	few	TRBJ2-3	CASSTGQGGTDTQYF	TGTGCCAGCAGCACCGGACAGGGGGGCACAGATACGCAGTATTTT
TRBV5-4	TRBD2	NA	TRBJ2-3	CASSESGGRDTQYF	TGTGCCAGCAGCGAGTCGGGGGGGCGAGATACGCAGTATTTT
TRBV29-1	TRBD2	few	TRBJ2-1	CSVDERGGTFF	TGCAGCGTTGACGAGCGGGGGGGCACTTTCTTC
TRBV5-6	NA	NA	TRBJ2-7	CASSLIQTYEQYF	TGTGCCAGCAGCTTGATACAGACGTACGAGCAGTACTTC
TRBV5-4	NA	NA	TRBJ2-7	CASSLDVRAYDEQYF	TGTGCCAGCAGCTTGGACGTGCGGGCTTACGACGAGCAGTACTTC
TRBV4-2	NA	NA	TRBJ1-2	CASSQEQGTYGYTF	TGTGCCAGCAGCCAGGAACAGGGTACCTATGGCTACACCTTC
TRBV6-5	TRBD2	few	TRBJ2-1	CASSFAGGREQFF	TGTGCCAGCAGTTTTGCGGGGGGGCGTGAGCAGTTCTTC
TRBV5-1	TRBD1	NA	TRBJ2-1	CASRGTGYYNEQFF	TGCGCCAGCAGGGGGACAGGCTACTACAATGAGCAGTTCTTC
TRBV7-9	TRBD1	NA	TRBJ1-6	CASSAQGNSPLHF	TGTGCCAGCAGCGCACAGGGGAATTCACCCCTCCACTTT
TRBV11-2	NA	NA	TRBJ2-3	CASSLQANGDTQYF	TGTGCCAGCAGCTTACAGGCCAACGGAGATACGCAGTATTTT
TRBV5-1	NA	few	TRBJ2-2	CASSRTVNTGELFF	TGCGCCAGCAGCCGGACAGTGAACACCGGGGAGCTGTTTTTT
TRBV20-1	NA	NA	TRBJ2-7	CSASSAYEQYF	TGCAGTGCTAGTTCAGCCTACGAGCAGTACTTC
TRBV19	TRBD1	NA	TRBJ2-7	CASSIAGQGGEQYF	TGTGCCAGTAGTATAGCGGGACAGGGAGGCGAGCAGTACTTC
TRBV13	NA	NA	TRBJ2-7	CASSYRGNYEQYF	TGTGCCAGCAGCTACCGCGGGAACTACGAGCAGTACTTC
TRBV15	NA	NA	TRBJ1-4	CATSRGLTGFYEKLFF	TGTGCCACCAGCAGAGGTCTAACAGGGTTTTATGAAAAACTGTTTTTT
TRBV5-1	TRBD1	few	TRBJ2-3	CASSYRQGLQYF	TGCGCCAGCAGCTACCGACAGGGATTGCAGTATTTT
TRBV7-2	NA	NA	TRBJ1-6	CASSSTAINSPLHF	TGTGCCAGCAGCTCGACAGCCATAAATTCACCCCTCCACTTT
TRBV7-2	NA	NA	TRBJ2-2	CASSPTRQGGNTGELFF	TGTGCCAGCAGCCCGACCCGGCAGGGAGGGAACACCGGGGAGCTGTTTTTT
TRBV9	NA	few	TRBJ2-3	CASSVGLDTQYF	TGTGCCAGCAGCGTTGGCCTGGATACGCAGTATTTT
TRBV28	TRBD2	NA	TRBJ2-5	CASSSSGGAQETQYF	TGTGCCAGCAGTTCAAGCGGGGGGGCCCAAGAGACCCAGTACTTC
TRBV7-6	NA	few	TRBJ2-7	CASSAQGYEQYF	TGTGCCAGCAGCGCTCAGGGGTACGAGCAGTACTTC
TRBV7-2	TRBD2	NA	TRBJ2-1	CASTTPPAGYNEQFF	TGTGCCAGCACCACACCCCCAGCGGGGTACAATGAGCAGTTCTTC
TRBV30	TRBD1	few	TRBJ2-7	CAGTGGYEQYF	TGTGCGGGGACAGGGGGCTACGAGCAGTACTTC
TRBV2	NA	few	TRBJ2-7	CASSEWFASQGEQYF	TGTGCCAGCAGTGAATGGTTTGCCTCCCAGGGCGAGCAGTACTTC
TRBV11-2	TRBD1	NA	TRBJ1-6	CASSSRTGGSSPLHF	TGTGCCAGCAGCTCCCGAACAGGGGGGTCTTCACCCCTCCACTTT
TRBV28	TRBD1	few	TRBJ2-5	CASRGDRVTQYF	TGTGCCAGCAGGGGGGACAGGGTAACCCAGTACTTC
TRBV5-6	TRBD2	few	TRBJ2-1	CASSKGLAGSLPNEQFF	TGTGCCAGCAGCAAGGGACTAGCGGGGTCCCTTCCCAATGAGCAGTTCTTC
TRBV6-5	NA	NA	TRBJ1-5	CASSYRPGQPQHF	TGTGCCAGCAGTTACCGCCCGGGGCAGCCCCAGCATTTT
TRBV7-9	NA	few	TRBJ1-1	CASSLVPTSEAFF	TGTGCCAGCAGCTTGGTACCAACCAGTGAAGCTTTCTTT
TRBV11-2	NA	few	TRBJ2-1	CASSLSMYPYNEQFF	TGTGCCAGCAGCTTAAGCATGTACCCCTACAATGAGCAGTTCTTC
TRBV23-1	NA	NA	TRBJ2-2	CASSQVSGNTGELFF	TGCGCCAGCAGTCAAGTTAGCGGGAACACCGGGGAGCTGTTTTTT
TRBV9	TRBD2	few	TRBJ2-3	CASSLAGGRMDTQYF	TGTGCCAGCAGCCTAGCGGGGGGGCGTATGGATACGCAGTATTTT
TRBV5-1	NA	NA	TRBJ2-7	CASSYGAGRGATDEQYF	TGCGCCAGCAGCTATGGGGCGGGACGGGGGGCCACGGACGAGCAGTACTTC
TRBV15	TRBD1	NA	TRBJ2-1	CATSREGGNRGQLSSYNEQFF	TGTGCCACCAGCAGAGAAGGTGGGAACAGGGGGCAGTTGTCCTCCTACAATGAGCAGTTCTTC